The 24 T cell receptor beta chains below were found in one sample sequenced in a study of blood T cell repertoires in COVID-19. Sequenced by immunoSEQ multiplex PCR; TCRdb stores in-frame clones only, minus some. Here the sample spans around 400,000 clones, about 89% being singletons. The sequenced sample was peripheral blood. Receptor source: a woman aged 60-75 years with COVID-19, enrolled during active disease.

The chain links TRBV29-1 to TRBJ1-1, with TRBD1 matching 7 bases. The junction had 4 bases not matched to a gene; V was cut back by 2 bases and J by 4 bases. CDR1 is SQVTM and CDR2 is ANQGSEA in the germline V gene. This CDR3 region has 13 residues. As DNA, the CDR3 is TGCAGCGTTGAAAAGGGGGCCTTCACTGAAGCTTTCTTT. It translates to CSVEKGAFTEAFF.

This clone was seen a single time. The chain links TRBV18 to TRBJ1-1; TRBD1 aligns across 8 bases. The CDR3 extends over 16 amino acids. The germline V gene has CDR1 KGHSH and CDR2 LQKENI. Germline trimming cut 0 bases from V and 4 bases from J; bases unmatched to any gene: 7. The CDR3 coding sequence is TGTGCCAGCTCACCACCAGCAGGGGGCGTCGGCACTGAAGCTTTCTTT. Translating gives CASSPPAGGVGTEAFF.

The chain combines TRBV9 with TRBJ2-2; no reliable D call. V was shortened by 0 bases and J by 3 bases, with 6 bases between the two germline ends. Germline V gene lookup returns CDR1 SGDLS and CDR2 YYNGEE. The CDR3 loop spans 14 amino acids. DNA of the CDR3: TGTGCCAGCAGCGTAGTAGGAGACACCGGGGAGCTGTTTTTT. Encoded protein: CASSVVGDTGELFF.

This chain joins TRBV19 and TRBJ1-2; D is possibly TRBD1 (6 bases). V was trimmed by 4 bases and J by 2 bases, leaving 8 bases between them. CDR3 length: 13 residues. Germline V gene sequence: CDR1 LNHDA, CDR2 SQIVND (reference sequence). Written as DNA, the CDR3 is TGTGCCAGTAGTAAGGGACAAAACTATGGCTACACCTTC. As protein: CASSKGQNYGYTF.

This chain connects TRBV19 to TRBJ1-6; D is perhaps TRBD1 (6 bases). V lost 6 bases and J lost 7, with 19 bases in between. In germline, CDR1 is LNHDA, CDR2 SQIVND (reference sequence). The CDR3 is 16 amino acids. CDR3 sequence (DNA): TGTGCCAGTAGATTAAAGGAACAGGGAGAAAATTCACCCCTCCACTTT. Translated: CASRLKEQGENSPLHF. Supplemented by reference TRBV19 and TRBJ1-6, the full variable domain reads DGGITQSPKYLFRKEGQNVTLSCEQNLNHDAMYWYRQDPGQGLRLIYYSQIVNDFQKGDIAEGYSVSREKKESFPLTVTSAQKNPTAFYLCASRLKEQGENSPLHFGNGTRLTVT.

CDR3 coding DNA: TGTGCCAGCTCACCTAAGACCCAAGAGGGATCACCCCTCCACTTT. It is translated as CASSPKTQEGSPLHF. The chain couples TRBV18 to TRBJ1-6; D gene uncertain. The germline V gene has CDR1 KGHSH and CDR2 LQKENI. This CDR3 spans 15 amino acids. Trimming removed 3 bases at V and 10 bases at J, with 16 bases between.

The chain links TRBV11-2 to TRBJ2-6, with a possible D match to TRBD2 (5 bases). This CDR3 region has 19 residues. Deletions cut 5 bases from V and 0 bases from J, with 20 bases between. The V gene's germline CDR1 is SGHAT and CDR2 FQNNGV. The CDR3 sequence: CASSLKGSLGSSGANVLTF. CDR3 in DNA: TGTGCCAGCAGCCTGAAGGGTAGTCTGGGGAGCTCTGGGGCCAACGTCCTGACTTTC.

The rearrangement links TRBV6-5 to TRBJ2-1, with D perhaps matching TRBD2 (5 bases). This CDR3 is 16 amino acids long. V lost 4 bases and J lost 3, with 16 bases in between. Germline assignment: CDR1 MNHEY and CDR2 SVGAGI. CDR3 region: CASSSPYRLHYNEQFF. Here the CDR3 DNA reads TGTGCCAGCAGTTCCCCCTACCGACTACACTACAATGAGCAGTTCTTC.

The rearrangement links TRBV9 to TRBJ1-2; D possibly corresponds to TRBD1 (6 bases). V lost 3 bases to trimming and J lost 0 bases, with 15 bases between them. Per germline, CDR1 SGDLS and CDR2 YYNGEE. CDR3 length: 16 residues. The CDR3 sequence is CASSGPRDTANYGYTF. The CDR3 coding sequence is TGTGCCAGCAGCGGACCCCGGGACACTGCTAACTATGGCTACACCTTC.

V gene TRBV3-1 (or the pseudogene TRBV3-2) combines with J gene TRBJ1-1, with 9 bases that match TRBD1. Unmatched junction bases numbered 8, after V lost 5 bases and J lost 1 base. Per germline, CDR1 LGHDT and CDR2 YNNKEL (reference sequence). The CDR3 is made up of 16 amino acids. The CDR3 loop reads CASSFGQGRANTEAFF. The DNA of the CDR3 is TGTGCCAGCAGCTTCGGACAGGGGCGGGCGAACACTGAAGCTTTCTTT.

This clone has just a few counts. The gene calls are TRBV11-2 and TRBJ1-5, with D unresolved. Per germline, CDR1 SGHAT and CDR2 FQNNGV. Trimming stripped 2 bases from V and 9 bases from J, with 8 bases between. This CDR3 contains 12 residues. CDR3 bases: TGTGCCAGCAGCTTAAGCTCGGGGCCCCAGCATTTT. Amino acids: CASSLSSGPQHF.

The chain links TRBV3-1 (or the pseudogene TRBV3-2) to TRBJ1-2; D is possibly TRBD1 (6 bases). Looked up from germline, CDR1 is LGHDT and CDR2 is YNNKEL (reference sequence). Trimming removed 1 base at V and 2 bases at J, with 11 bases between. There are 15 residues in the CDR3. The CDR3 region has the DNA TGTGCCAGCAGCCAAGGTTGGACAGAGAACTATGGCTACACCTTC. Translated, it gives CASSQGWTENYGYTF.

The gene calls are TRBV27 and TRBJ2-5; 7 bases align to TRBD2. This CDR3 has 13 residues. The germline gives CDR1 MNHEY, CDR2 SMNVEV (reference sequence). J was trimmed by 10 bases and V by 4 bases; bases with no gene match: 9. CDR3 in DNA: TGTGCCAGCAGTTGGGGAGGGCCAAGGGGCCAGTACTTC. This encodes CASSWGGPRGQYF.

This clone was detected only once. This rearrangement joins TRBV9 to TRBJ2-2, with D perhaps matching TRBD2 (6 bases). This CDR3 region has 13 residues. Germline V lookup: CDR1 SGDLS, CDR2 YYNGEE. V lost 0 bases, J lost 11 bases, and 11 bases lay in between. CDR3 residues: CASSVVSGGELFF. CDR3 DNA sequence: TGTGCCAGCAGCGTAGTTTCCGGGGGAGAGCTGTTTTTT.

This clone has only one observation. CDR3: CASSQDAGLFYGYTF. CDR3 DNA sequence: TGCGCCAGCAGCCAAGATGCAGGGTTATTCTATGGCTACACCTTC. This sequence joins TRBV4-1 and TRBJ1-2, with D tentatively TRBD1 (5 bases). This CDR3 is built from 15 residues. With 0 bases removed from V and 4 bases from J, the gap between germline ends came to 12 bases. From germline, CDR1 is MGHRA and CDR2 YSYEKL.

The chain is built from TRBV10-3 and TRBJ2-4; 7 bases agree with TRBD1. Germline trimming cut 2 bases from V and 8 bases from J; bases unmatched to any gene: 6. Germline V lookup: CDR1 ENHRY, CDR2 SYGVKD. This CDR3 contains 14 residues. The CDR3 nucleotides are TGTGCCATCAGTGAGAGGGGGCCTAAGGACATTCAGTACTTC. It codes for CAISERGPKDIQYF.

The gene calls are TRBV3-1 (or the pseudogene TRBV3-2) and TRBJ1-4; no definite D call. Germline CDR1 reads LGHDT; CDR2 reads YNNKEL (reference sequence). The CDR3 length is 14 residues. V was pared by 1 base and J by 10 bases, with 13 bases between. The CDR3 DNA reads TGTGCCAGCAGCCAAGGGGGAATTAGCGGAAAACTGTTTTTT. Translation: CASSQGGISGKLFF.

The CDR3 loop reads CASSQYPGGQFANTGELFF. The CDR3 nucleotides read TGTGCCAGCAGCCAATACCCAGGGGGACAGTTCGCGAACACCGGGGAGCTGTTTTTT. The chain employs TRBV14 and TRBJ2-2; 7 positions match TRBD1. Trimming removed 2 bases from V and 0 bases from J; junction bases left unmatched: 12. This CDR3 has 19 amino acids. Germline-derived CDR1 and CDR2 are SGHDN and FVKESK.

The chain links TRBV28 to TRBJ2-7; tentative D call: TRBD1 (5 bases). V gave up 5 bases and J gave up 6 bases, with 11 bases separating them. Per germline, CDR1 MDHEN and CDR2 SYDVKM. The CDR3 is 12 residues long. This chain's CDR3 is CASSPLRGEQYF. DNA for the CDR3: TGTGCCAGCAGTCCCCTAAGGGGCGAGCAGTACTTC.

This clone is a singleton in its sample. The rearrangement uses TRBV18 and TRBJ1-2; TRBD1 matches at 7 bases. This CDR3 is built from 13 residues. The germline V gene has CDR1 KGHSH and CDR2 LQKENI. The J segment lost 8 bases and the V segment lost 4 bases, leaving 7 bases of the junction unmatched. CDR3 sequence (DNA): TGTGCCAGCTCACAGGGGGCTTTTGAAGGCTACACCTTC. This gives the protein CASSQGAFEGYTF.

The chain links TRBV13 to TRBJ1-1, with no clear D. This CDR3 contains 14 residues. V lost 1 base, J lost 11 bases, and 17 bases lay in between. Germline CDR1 and CDR2: PRHDT and FYEKMQ (reference sequence). This chain's CDR3 is CASSLDGRNPLAFF. CDR3 sequence (DNA): TGTGCCAGCAGCTTAGATGGGCGTAACCCTTTGGCTTTCTTT.

Only one count was recorded for this clone. This chain uses TRBV5-1 with TRBJ1-2, with 9 bases fitting TRBD1. Per germline, CDR1 SGHRS and CDR2 YFSETQ. The V segment lost 0 bases and the J segment 6 bases; nucleotides outside the gene matches: 15. CDR3 length: 18 amino acids. CDR3 loop: CASSLEGTGTPGRHGYTF. The CDR3, as DNA: TGCGCCAGCAGCTTGGAAGGGACAGGGACCCCCGGACGTCATGGCTACACCTTC.

The rearrangement links TRBV5-6 to TRBJ1-2; D is possibly TRBD1 (6 bases). CDR3 length equals 13 residues. Trimming shortened V by 4 bases and J by 9 bases, and 16 bases separated the two germline ends. Germline V gene data show CDR1 as SGHDT and CDR2 as YYEEEE. CDR3 residues: CASSATGKIRYTF. The CDR3 DNA follows: TGTGCCAGCAGCGCTACAGGGAAAATTCGCTACACCTTC.

This clone appeared once. The V and J genes are TRBV6-5 and TRBJ1-2, with D unresolved. V was shortened by 6 bases and J by 7 bases, with 15 bases between the two germline ends. This CDR3 comprises 13 residues. The germline gives CDR1 MNHEY, CDR2 SVGAGI. CDR3 residues: CASRPPGKAGYTF. The CDR3 DNA follows: TGTGCCAGCAGGCCCCCGGGAAAGGCTGGCTACACCTTC.